This T cell receptor beta chain was recovered during a study of blood T cell repertoires in COVID-19. Across the whole study: T cells, B-cell-depleted T cells, or PBMCs supplied cDNA or gDNA.

This clone was seen more than once but under ten times. Patients in Seattle were enrolled during active infection, then followed longitudinally. Authors' data handling: Nucleated cell number was recorded as an estimate derived from reference gene primer amplification. Clones were read by immunoSEQ multiplex PCR, and TCRdb kept only the in-frame ones, dropping some. V and J calls and clone size come straight from that table; D and trimming were deduced from the DNA. Of 360,000 or so clones in the sample, around nine tenths were seen once. Trimming left V 5 bases short and J 7 bases short, with 12 bases between. Germline values: CDR1 SNHLY, CDR2 FYNNEI. CDR3 length: 13 residues.

V usage is TRBV2 and J usage is TRBJ1-5; D is perhaps TRBD1 (6 bases). Input material: peripheral blood. This clonotype was sampled from a woman aged 60-75 years with COVID-19, enrolled during active disease. CDR3: CASSPQGSQPQHF. The CDR3 DNA follows: TGTGCCAGCAGTCCACAGGGATCGCAGCCCCAGCATTTT. The full variable domain, its missing parts supplied by reference TRBV2 and TRBJ1-5, is EPEVTQTPSHQVTQMGQEVILRCVPISNHLYFYWYRQILGQKVEFLVSFYNNEISEKSEIFDDQFSVERPDGSNFTLKIRSTKLEDSAMYFCASSPQGSQPQHFGDGTRLSIL.